These 27 T cell receptor beta chains share one sample of origin, sequenced in a study of siplizumab effects on memory and regulatory T cells (dated by TCRdb to between 2019 and 2020). Receptor libraries were prepared by the immunoSEQ multiplex PCR assay. TCRdb mirrors the immuneACCESS table, restricted to in-frame sequences. Some clones are absent from its copies; in checked studies, under half trace to an unresolved V gene, and the reason for the others is unknown. The sample yields tens of thousands of clones; 85% to 95% were counted once. The ten top clones hold around 0.31% of the sample. The specimen sequenced was non-Treg CD4+ T cells sorted from blood. Sample cell subset or site, as interpreted from the label and publication: FACS-sorted unstimulated CD4+ non-regulatory T cells. Every receptor here comes from a human donor in good health.

This clone was seen only once. V gene TRBV2 combines with J gene TRBJ1-2, with D perhaps matching TRBD1 (5 bases). The CDR3 contains 14 residues. Deletions cut 2 bases from V and 3 bases from J, with 10 bases between. Germline V gives CDR1 SNHLY, CDR2 FYNNEI. CDR3 loop: CASSELGVDYGYTF. CDR3 in DNA: TGTGCCAGCAGTGAACTGGGGGTTGACTATGGCTACACCTTC.

This clone was observed a single time. The J gene is TRBJ1-2, the V gene TRBV6-1, with 8 bases aligning to TRBD1. This CDR3 has 13 amino acids. The ends lost 6 bases at V and 2 bases at J; junction bases unmatched: 2. Germline V gives CDR1 MNHNS, CDR2 SASEGT. The CDR3 spells CASRRQGNYGYTF. The CDR3 nucleotides are TGTGCCAGCAGGAGACAGGGGAACTATGGCTACACCTTC.

V is TRBV11-2 and J is TRBJ1-6; D gene uncertain. The CDR3 loop spans 15 amino acids. CDR1 and CDR2 from the germline V gene are SGHAT and FQNNGV. Trimming shortened V by 8 bases and J by 1 base, and 12 bases separated the two germline ends. The CDR3 spells CASGFGPSYNSPLHF. CDR3 coding DNA: TGTGCCAGCGGATTCGGGCCGTCCTATAATTCACCCCTCCACTTT.

The chain carries TRBV6-5 and TRBJ1-3; D uncertain. CDR1 is MNHEY, CDR2 SVGAGI, per germline. Trimming pared 7 bases from V and 5 bases from J, leaving 12 bases between. This CDR3 spans 13 amino acids. CDR3 DNA: TGTGCCAGCACCAGATCGCCGAGAAACACCATATATTTT. This codes for CASTRSPRNTIYF.

The gene calls are TRBV18 and TRBJ1-4; maybe TRBD1 (5 bases). The CDR3 extends over 17 amino acids. The V gene lost 0 bases and the J gene lost 0 bases, with 11 bases spanning the gap. Germline V gene data show CDR1 as KGHSH and CDR2 as LQKENI. In nucleotides, the CDR3 is TGTGCCAGCTCACCACCTGACAGAAGATCAACTAATGAAAAACTGTTTTTT. Residues: CASSPPDRRSTNEKLFF. Supplemented by reference TRBV18 and TRBJ1-4, the full variable domain reads NAGVMQNPRHLVRRRGQEARLRCSPMKGHSHVYWYRQLPEEGLKFMVYLQKENIIDESGMPKERFSAEFPKEGPSILRIQQVVRGDSAAYFCASSPPDRRSTNEKLFFGSGTQLSVL.

The chain joins TRBV4-3 to TRBJ1-1; possible D gene TRBD1, 5 bases. Germline assignment: CDR1 LGHNA and CDR2 YSLEER. V gave up 1 base and J gave up 10 bases, with 13 bases separating them. The CDR3 length is 13 residues. CDR3 amino acids: CASSQGGVGVAFF. DNA of the CDR3: TGCGCCAGCAGCCAAGGGGGCGTCGGGGTAGCTTTCTTT.

The genes are TRBV9 and TRBJ2-7; possible D gene TRBD1, 5 bases. The CDR3 consists of 14 residues. Trimming took off 4 bases at V and 2 bases at J, with 13 bases between the two ends. The germline CDR1 and CDR2 sequences are SGDLS and YYNGEE. The CDR3 reads CASSPRAGAYEQYF. CDR3 DNA: TGTGCCAGCAGCCCCAGGGCAGGTGCCTACGAGCAGTACTTC.

The chain combines TRBV7-9 with TRBJ2-1, with D uncertain. Germline-derived CDR1 and CDR2 are SEHNR and FQNEAQ (reference sequence). The V gene lost 2 bases and the J gene lost 4 bases, with 9 bases spanning the gap. This CDR3 spans 14 amino acids. In nucleotides, the CDR3 is TGTGCCAGCAGCTTATTGTTAAAATACAATGAGCAGTTCTTC. Translated: CASSLLLKYNEQFF. Filled out from reference TRBV7-9 and TRBJ2-1, the complete variable domain reads DTGVSQNPRHKITKRGQNVTFRCDPISEHNRLYWYRQTLGQGPEFLTYFQNEAQLEKSRLLSDRFSAERPKGSFSTLEIQRTEQGDSAMYLCASSLLLKYNEQFFGPGTRLTVL.

V usage is TRBV5-5 and J usage is TRBJ2-7, with 9 bases fitting TRBD1. The CDR3 length is 14 residues. The V gene's germline CDR1 is SGHKS and CDR2 YYEKEE (reference sequence). V lost 2 bases, J lost 6 bases, and 6 bases stayed unmatched. For the CDR3, the DNA is TGTGCCAGCAGCTTTTGGGACAGGGCTTCCGAGCAGTACTTC. Translation: CASSFWDRASEQYF. Combining the CDR3 with reference TRBV5-5 and TRBJ2-7 gives the whole variable domain DAGVTQSPTHLIKTRGQQVTLRCSPISGHKSVSWYQQVLGQGPQFIFQYYEKEERGRGNFPDRFSARQFPNYSSELNVNALLLGDSALYLCASSFWDRASEQYFGPGTRLTVT.

The V gene is TRBV7-6, the J gene TRBJ2-7; D call uncertain. V dropped 2 bases and J dropped 2 bases, with 10 bases sitting between them. The CDR3 totals 14 residues. Germline V lookup: CDR1 SGHVS, CDR2 FNYEAQ. The CDR3 region is CASSLSLATYEQYF. The CDR3, as DNA: TGTGCCAGCAGCTTAAGTTTGGCAACCTACGAGCAGTACTTC. The full variable domain, completed using reference TRBV7-6 and TRBJ2-7, is GAGVSQSPRYKVTKRGQDVALRCDPISGHVSLYWYRQALGQGPEFLTYFNYEAQQDKSGLPNDRFSAERPEGSISTLTIQRTEQRDSAMYRCASSLSLATYEQYFGPGTRLTVT.

The chain employs TRBV11-2 and TRBJ2-3; weak D call: TRBD2 (6 bases). V lost 0 bases and J 5 bases, leaving 18 bases between the germline ends. Looked up from germline, CDR1 is SGHAT and CDR2 is FQNNGV. The CDR3 extends over 17 amino acids. This chain's CDR3 is CASSLDPPGRGGDTQYF. DNA for the CDR3: TGTGCCAGCAGCTTAGACCCTCCTGGAAGGGGAGGAGATACGCAGTATTTT.

The rearrangement uses TRBV6-1 and TRBJ2-3; 7 bases are shared with TRBD2. In germline, CDR1 is MNHNS, CDR2 SASEGT. The CDR3 extends over 16 amino acids. V lost 3 bases and J lost 3; bases outside the gene matches: 9. This CDR3 reads CASSDGWSGVTDTQYF. CDR3 nucleotides: TGTGCCAGCAGTGATGGGTGGAGCGGGGTTACAGATACGCAGTATTTT.

V and J are TRBV7-2 and TRBJ2-7, with D unclear. The length of the CDR3 is 13 residues. CDR1 SGHTA and CDR2 FQGNSA come from the germline V gene. V dropped 2 bases and J dropped 3 bases, with 8 bases sitting between them. The CDR3 DNA is TGTGCCAGCAGCTTAAGCCCCGACTACGAGCAGTACTTC. The encoded protein is CASSLSPDYEQYF.

The rearrangement uses TRBV27 and TRBJ1-4; D is ambiguous. V was cut by 1 base and J by 7 bases, with 10 bases left in between. The CDR3 length is 14 residues. Germline V lookup: CDR1 MNHEY, CDR2 SMNVEV (reference sequence). The CDR3 sequence: CASSLLGSSEKLFF. The CDR3 region has the DNA TGTGCCAGCAGTTTATTGGGGAGTAGTGAAAAACTGTTTTTT.

The V call is TRBV11-3, the J call TRBJ2-1, with 7 nucleotides matching TRBD2. J lost 10 bases, V lost 5 bases, and 11 bases had no gene match. CDR3 length: 14 residues. The V gene's germline CDR1 is SGHNT and CDR2 YENEEA. The CDR3 nucleotides are TGTGCCAGCAGCCCCTGGACTAGTACCAGAGAGCAGTTCTTC. It codes for CASSPWTSTREQFF.

This clone was picked up a small number of times. The J gene is TRBJ2-3, the V gene TRBV2; D assignment may be TRBD1 or TRBD2 (5 bases each). Per the germline V gene, CDR1 is SNHLY and CDR2 is FYNNEI. This CDR3 has 12 residues. The CDR3 nucleotides read TGTGCTACCCGATGGGACGGAGATACGCAGTATTTT. This gives the protein CATRWDGDTQYF.

V usage is TRBV9 and J usage is TRBJ2-3; D is possibly TRBD2 (6 bases). With 5 bases removed from V and 3 bases from J, the gap between germline ends came to 13 bases. The germline gives CDR1 SGDLS, CDR2 YYNGEE. The CDR3 loop spans 14 amino acids. The CDR3: CASRARRETDTQYF. In DNA form, the CDR3 reads TGTGCCAGCAGGGCCAGGAGGGAAACAGATACGCAGTATTTT.

In DNA, the CDR3 is TGCGCCAGCAGCTCGACAGGGCAGAACACTGAAGCTTTCTTT. Protein product: CASSSTGQNTEAFF. This chain connects TRBV5-1 to TRBJ1-1; 7 nucleotides match TRBD1. V was clipped by 3 bases and J by 1 base; unmatched bases: 3. The CDR3 is 14 amino acids. Looked up from germline, CDR1 is SGHRS and CDR2 is YFSETQ.

The genes are TRBV7-3 and TRBJ2-7, with TRBD2 matching 10 bases. Unmatched junction bases numbered 13, after V lost 9 bases and J lost 2 bases. The CDR3 has 16 amino acids. The germline gives CDR1 SGHTA, CDR2 FQGTGA. The CDR3 DNA is TGTGCCAGACCCATCAGAGCGGGAGGGCCCACCTACGAGCAGTACTTC. This sequence encodes CARPIRAGGPTYEQYF.

This chain joins TRBV10-3 and TRBJ2-2; TRBD2 might be the D (5 bases). Germline assignment: CDR1 ENHRY and CDR2 SYGVKD. V lost 10 bases and J 0 bases, leaving 9 bases between the germline ends. This CDR3 contains 13 residues. The CDR3 nucleotides are TGTGCCAGCGCCGGGACGAACACCGGGGAGCTGTTTTTT. It encodes CASAGTNTGELFF.

The CDR3 DNA reads TGTGCCAGCAGCTTAGGGTTCAAACGAGGGGATCAGCCCCAGCATTTT. It translates to CASSLGFKRGDQPQHF. The J gene is TRBJ1-5, the V gene TRBV7-6, with D perhaps matching TRBD1 (5 bases). This CDR3 is 16 amino acids long. The germline gives CDR1 SGHVS, CDR2 FNYEAQ. V lost 1 base to trimming and J lost 5 bases, with 15 bases between them.

The rearrangement uses TRBV5-4 and TRBJ2-7; 13 bases are shared with TRBD2. This CDR3 is 16 amino acids long. Germline CDR1 is SGHNT and CDR2 is YYREEE (reference sequence). Trimming at V came to 4 bases and at J to 1 base, leaving 5 bases not matched to a gene. CDR3 sequence reads: CASSRTSGGTSYEQYF. The CDR3 bases are TGTGCCAGCAGCCGGACTAGCGGGGGTACGTCCTACGAGCAGTACTTC.

V gene TRBV19 combines with J gene TRBJ2-7, with 8 bases aligning to TRBD2. There are 14 residues in the CDR3. V lost 7 bases to trimming and J lost 3 bases; unmatched junction nucleotides: 8. CDR1 and CDR2 (germline): LNHDA, SQIVND (reference sequence). CDR3 nucleotides: TGTGCCAGTACCACCGGGGGGGGGAGCTACGAGCAGTACTTC. Translation gives CASTTGGGSYEQYF.

The rearrangement uses TRBV5-1 and TRBJ1-2, with TRBD1 matching 11 bases. This CDR3 is built from 15 residues. Trimming took 3 bases from V and 7 from J; bases not matched to a gene: 8. Germline loops: CDR1 SGHRS, CDR2 YFSETQ. Here the CDR3 DNA reads TGCGCCAGCAGCTACTGGACAGGGGGCGCGGGTGGCTACACCTTC. Its translation is CASSYWTGGAGGYTF.

On this clone: The same CDR3 also results from other DNA sequences found in this sample. This rearrangement joins TRBV5-4 to TRBJ1-1, with D possibly TRBD1 on 6 matching bases. Germline lookup yields CDR1 SGHNT and CDR2 YYREEE (reference sequence). The germline V and J ends were trimmed by 2 bases and 0 bases, with 8 bases remaining between them. CDR3 length: 14 amino acids. For the CDR3, the DNA is TGTGCCAGCAGCTTAGGACAGATGAACACTGAAGCTTTCTTT. It is translated as CASSLGQMNTEAFF.

The chain has TRBV30 and TRBJ1-5; D gene uncertain. V was clipped by 3 bases and J by 6 bases, with 15 bases between them. From germline, CDR1 is GTSNPN and CDR2 SVGIG (reference sequence). CDR3 length: 14 amino acids. The CDR3 bases are TGTGCCTGGAGGGGAGGGAGCACAGCTCAGCCCCAGCATTTT. Protein: CAWRGGSTAQPQHF.

The chain couples TRBV2 to TRBJ1-2; D uncertain. Per germline, CDR1 SNHLY and CDR2 FYNNEI. This CDR3 contains 12 residues. Trimming took 7 bases from V and 8 from J, leaving 14 bases between them. The CDR3 sequence is CASTKVEGGYTF. CDR3 DNA sequence: TGTGCCAGCACCAAAGTCGAGGGAGGCTACACCTTC.